This TCR beta chain was identified in a study of neurological immune-mediated disorders. This clonotype was counted ten times or more. Germline trimming cut 2 bases from V and 7 bases from J; bases unmatched to any gene: 9. The CDR3 runs 16 residues. TCRdb re-derived calls from the 5' RACE reads in MiXCR, one entry per CDR3 protein. Here the sample spans over 60,000 distinct CDR3 sequences, roughly 4.5% being singletons. The receptor was derived from a woman in her 70s with multiple sclerosis. The specimen was PBMCs. The chain joins TRBV12-3 or TRBV12-4 to TRBJ2-2, with 8 bases lining up with TRBD1. As DNA, the CDR3 is TGTGCCAGCAGTTTAAACTTGGACAGGGCCATCGGGGAGCTGTTTTTT. It translates to CASSLNLDRAIGELFF.